This TCR beta chain was documented in a study of TIL therapy for anti-PD-1-resistant metastatic lung cancer. About the study: Progressing patients received lymphodepletion, expanded TIL infusion and IL-2. By whole-exome sequencing, median non-synonymous tumor mutation burden was approximately 1.6 mutations per megabase. Median patient age was almost 55, ranging about 38-80 years.

This was the immunoSEQ v3 assay. Clones were sequenced by immunoSEQ multiplex PCR, and TCRdb holds only the in-frame ones, with some missing. Of roughly 60,000 clones in the sample, roughly 70% are singletons; the top ten hold less than 2%. V shed 1 base and J shed 0 bases, with 15 bases lying between them. The CDR3 consists of 17 residues. CDR1 is SGHVS and CDR2 is FNYEAQ in the germline V gene. Time point of the sample: pre-treatment sample, taken before nivolumab and TIL therapy. Patients were adults with stage 4 NSCLC. The chain joins TRBV7-6 to TRBJ1-1; perhaps TRBD1 as D (5 bases). The clonotype comes from a person aged 25 to 79 with non-small cell lung cancer. Material: blood, obtained at baseline. In DNA, the CDR3 is TGTGCCAGCAGCTTAGGGTGGAAAGGGGATTTGAACACTGAAGCTTTCTTT. Translating it yields CASSLGWKGDLNTEAFF.